One and the same sample provided the 8 T cell receptor beta chains below, sequenced in a study of cytomegalovirus exposure and HLA in healthy donors. PCR amplification relied on 60 Vbeta primers (plus 13 Jbeta primers). Using immunoSEQ multiplex PCR, the repertoire was profiled, and TCRdb retains in-frame clones only, with some absent. Of some 77,000 clones in the sample, around 75% were seen once. The sequencing input was PBMCs. These receptors all stem from a woman in her forties in good health and CMV-seronegative.

This clone showed up just a few times. This chain links TRBV7-3 with TRBJ2-2, with D possibly TRBD2 on 6 matching bases. V was clipped by 3 bases and J by 1 base, with 9 bases between them. CDR1 is SGHTA, CDR2 FQGTGA, per germline. The CDR3 consists of 15 residues. The CDR3 DNA reads as TGTGCCAGCAGCTTGGGTAGCGGGAACACCGGGGAGCTGTTTTTT. Translated: CASSLGSGNTGELFF.

This clone was found a few times. A junction end diverges from the germline sequence, so it may reflect a read error. The genes are TRBV6-5 and TRBJ2-7; D is uncertain. CDR3 size: 13 residues. From germline, CDR1 is MNHEY and CDR2 SVGAGI. The CDR3 DNA sequence: TGTGCCAGCGGCCCCTGCCTCTCCTGCGAGCAGTACTTC. It translates to CASGPCLSCEQYF.

The rearrangement links TRBV27 to TRBJ1-4; D gene ambiguous. V was trimmed by 4 bases and J by 0 bases, leaving 18 bases between them. CDR1 and CDR2 from the germline V gene are MNHEY and SMNVEV (reference sequence). The CDR3 runs 18 residues. In DNA, the CDR3 is TGTGCCAGCAGTTCATCGGGTCTGACGGGAGCAACTAATGAAAAACTGTTTTTT. This codes for CASSSSGLTGATNEKLFF. Together with reference TRBV27 and TRBJ1-4, the CDR3 gives the full variable domain: EAQVTQNPRYLITVTGKKLTVTCSQNMNHEYMSWYRQDPGLGLRQIYYSMNVEVTDKGDVPEGYKVSRKEKRNFPLILESPSPNQTSLYFCASSSSGLTGATNEKLFFGSGTQLSVL.

The CDR3 DNA reads as TGCGCCAGCAGCCCTAGCGGGGGGCAAGAGACCCAGTACTTC. This gives the protein CASSPSGGQETQYF. The chain employs TRBV5-1 and TRBJ2-5; 11 bases agree with TRBD2. The V gene end was trimmed by 4 bases and the J gene end by 2 bases; junction bases not matched to a gene: 1. The CDR3 has 14 residues. From germline, CDR1 is SGHRS and CDR2 YFSETQ.

CDR3 in amino acids: CASTPGQENEKLFF. The CDR3 DNA reads as TGTGCCAGCACGCCGGGACAGGAAAATGAAAAACTGTTTTTT. The V call is TRBV18, the J call TRBJ1-4; 8 bases line up with TRBD1. Trimming cost V 8 bases and J 5 bases; bases outside gene matches: 7. Germline CDR1 KGHSH, CDR2 LQKENI. The CDR3 is 14 residues long.

In its sample, this clone was seen once. V is TRBV10-1 and J is TRBJ1-6, with a tentative D call TRBD1 (5 bases). The germline V gene encodes CDR1 WNHNN and CDR2 SYGVQD (reference sequence). Trimming took off 4 bases at V and 9 bases at J, with 10 bases between the two ends. The CDR3 runs to 13 residues. The CDR3 sequence is CASSVQGGSPLHF. In nucleotides, the CDR3 is TGCGCCAGCAGTGTCCAGGGAGGTTCACCCCTCCACTTT.

This sequence joins TRBV9 and TRBJ1-5; a weak D match, TRBD1 (6 bases). The CDR3 has 14 residues. The V and J ends lost 0 bases and 6 bases respectively, with 10 bases between them. The germline V gene has CDR1 SGDLS and CDR2 YYNGEE. The CDR3 DNA reads as TGTGCCAGCAGCGTAGCTGGGGGCGGTCAGCCCCAGCATTTT. Translation gives CASSVAGGGQPQHF.

This clone is categorized as medium-sized. This chain joins TRBV29-1 and TRBJ1-4, with D perhaps matching TRBD1 (6 bases). Germline V gene data show CDR1 as SQVTM and CDR2 as ANQGSEA. CDR3 length: 13 residues. V was shortened by 7 bases and J by 0 bases, with 9 bases between the two germline ends. CDR3 amino acids: CSGQDTTNEKLFF. CDR3 DNA sequence: TGCAGCGGACAGGACACAACTAATGAAAAACTGTTTTTT.